The next 11 T cell receptor beta chains were all read from a single sample in a study of T cells in women clearing cervical HPV infection. The data were produced by immunoSEQ multiplex PCR, yet TCRdb's version contains in-frame clones alone and is incomplete. The sample's table shows about 33,000 clones. The sample consisted of blood buffy coat. The origin of the receptors is a woman aged 18-69 years with a cervical HPV16 infection that either progressed to CIN3+ or cleared (not recorded which).

Comments on this clone: The read is 3 residues too short to cover the CDR3 end, so that end is filled in from the germline J gene. The V call is TRBV7-2, the J call TRBJ1-2; 7 nucleotides line up with TRBD1. This CDR3 contains 12 residues. The germline CDR1 and CDR2 sequences are SGHTA and FQGNSA. CDR3 DNA, as far as it was read: TGTGCCAGCAGCTTAGGTACAGGGGCC. The encoded protein is CASSLGTGA. The full CDR3 reads CASSLGTGAYTF.

Note on this clone: The DNA ends 3 residues before the CDR3 does, and the rest of the CDR3 is filled in from the germline J gene. The chain is built from TRBV2 and TRBJ1-6, with 7 nucleotides matching TRBD1. The CDR3 covers 14 residues. CDR1 and CDR2 from the germline V gene are SNHLY and FYNNEI. V trimming: 3 bases; J trimming: 9 bases; junction bases outside the gene matches: 5. CDR3 residues: CASSESRDSSPLHF. The part of the CDR3 DNA that was read is TGTGCCAGCAGTGAGAGCAGGGACAGTTCACCC.

To note about this clone: With the read ending 3 residues before the CDR3 end, the germline J gene is used to fill in that end. V is TRBV6-2 or TRBV6-3 and J is TRBJ1-2; tentative D call: TRBD1 (5 bases). This CDR3 comprises 16 residues. Germline V gives CDR1 MNHEY, CDR2 SVGEGT. CDR3 residues: CASSRGTSVLGDTYTF. The sequenced CDR3 bases are TGTGCCAGCAGCCGCGGGACTAGCGTTCTGGGGGATACC.

To note about this clone: The read stops 3 residues short of the end of the CDR3; the missing end is completed from the germline J gene. The V and J genes are TRBV12-3 or TRBV12-4 and TRBJ2-7; D perhaps matches TRBD1 (6 bases). Trimming took 6 bases from V and 4 from J, leaving 10 bases between them. This CDR3 spans 12 amino acids. The sequenced part of the CDR3 DNA is TGTGCCAGCAGGAGGACAGCATACGAG. It codes for CASRRTAYE. The CDR3 in full is CASRRTAYEQYF.

Concerning this clone: The read is 3 residues too short to cover the CDR3 end, so that end is filled in from the germline J gene. This CDR3 is also generated by other DNA sequences in the sample. The rearrangement links TRBV29-1 to TRBJ2-5; 7 bases are shared with TRBD2. Per germline, CDR1 SQVTM and CDR2 ANQGSEA. The CDR3 contains 12 residues. The J segment lost 7 bases and the V segment lost 4 bases, leaving 6 bases of the junction unmatched. CDR3 DNA (partial): TGCAGCGTTGCTGACGGGGAGGGGACC. Its translation is CSVADGEGT. The entire CDR3 is CSVADGEGTQYF.

With respect to this clone: Read data end 3 residues before the CDR3 end; the end is taken from the germline J gene. This chain connects TRBV5-1 to TRBJ2-3, with 9 nucleotides matching TRBD1. The CDR3 runs 14 residues. CDR1 and CDR2 from the germline V gene are SGHRS and YFSETQ. Losses at the gene ends were 5 bases for V and 3 bases for J; bases not matched to a gene: 4. This CDR3 reads CASRAGQGTDTQYF. Incomplete CDR3 DNA: TGCGCCAGCAGGGCGGGACAGGGAACAGATACG.

A word on this clone: The read stops 3 residues short of the end of the CDR3; the missing end is completed from the germline J gene. The rearrangement joins TRBV5-5 to TRBJ1-5; unclear D gene. V was trimmed by 0 bases and J by 5 bases, leaving 12 bases between them. There are 15 residues in the CDR3. Germline assignment: CDR1 SGHKS and CDR2 YYEKEE (reference sequence). CDR3 sequence reads: CASSLAGGPDQPQHF. CDR3 bases read: TGTGCCAGCAGCTTGGCCGGAGGGCCCGATCAGCCC.

For this clone: The CDR3 is cut off 3 residues early in the read; its end comes from the germline J gene. The V call is TRBV10-3, the J call TRBJ2-3, with 7 bases aligning to TRBD1. CDR3 length: 14 amino acids. CDR1 and CDR2 from the germline V gene are ENHRY and SYGVKD. V trimming: 6 bases; J trimming: 3 bases; junction bases outside the gene matches: 6. CDR3 DNA, as far as it was read: TGTGCCATCAGGCCCCGGACAGGAACAGATACG. Encoded protein: CAIRPRTGTDT. The whole CDR3 region reads CAIRPRTGTDTQYF.

On this clone itself: The CDR3 end is not reached by the read, which stops 3 residues before it; the germline J gene fills it in. The chain couples TRBV20-1 to TRBJ1-4, with 9 bases identical to TRBD1. The CDR3 totals 18 residues. Germline V gene sequence: CDR1 DFQATT, CDR2 SNEGSKA (reference sequence). V was clipped by 5 bases and J by 1 base; unmatched bases: 14. Here the CDR3 reads CSAGLMPGQGITNEKLFF. CDR3 DNA, as far as it was read: TGCAGTGCTGGCTTGATGCCGGGACAGGGTATAACTAATGAAAAA.

As to this clone: The CDR3 is cut off 3 residues early in the read; its end comes from the germline J gene. V gene TRBV5-1 combines with J gene TRBJ1-4, with no clear D. The CDR3 has 14 residues. Germline-derived CDR1 and CDR2 are SGHRS and YFSETQ. The V end lost 1 base, the J end lost 4 bases, and 8 bases lay between the germline ends. The CDR3 here is CASSLRQDNEKLFF. The part of the CDR3 DNA that was read is TGCGCCAGCAGCTTGAGGCAGGATAATGAAAAA.

The DNA read from the CDR3 is TGTGCCAGCAGTTCTACAGGGGCTGGAAACACC. Protein sequence: CASSSTGAGNT. The whole CDR3 region reads CASSSTGAGNTIYF. The chain has TRBV28 and TRBJ1-3, with 7 bases identical to TRBD1. The DNA ends 3 residues before the CDR3 does, and the rest of the CDR3 is filled in from the germline J gene. The CDR3 is made up of 14 amino acids. V lost 4 bases, J lost 2 bases, and 2 bases stayed unmatched. Per germline, CDR1 MDHEN and CDR2 SYDVKM.